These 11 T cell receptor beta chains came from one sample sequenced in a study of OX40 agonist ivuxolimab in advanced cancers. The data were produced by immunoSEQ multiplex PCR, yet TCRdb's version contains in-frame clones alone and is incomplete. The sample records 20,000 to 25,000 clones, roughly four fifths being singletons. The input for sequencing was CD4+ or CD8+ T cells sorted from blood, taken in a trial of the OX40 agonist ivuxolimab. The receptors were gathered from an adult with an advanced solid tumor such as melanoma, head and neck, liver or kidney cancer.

CDR3 in amino acids: CASSSGEQYF. The CDR3 nucleotides are TGTGCCAGCAGCTCGGGGGAGCAGTACTTC. The chain recombines TRBV11-2 with TRBJ2-7, with a possible D match to TRBD2 (5 bases). Trimming shortened V by 4 bases and J by 7 bases, and 5 bases separated the two germline ends. In germline, CDR1 is SGHAT, CDR2 FQNNGV. This CDR3 is 10 amino acids long. The full variable domain, in which reference TRBV11-2 and TRBJ2-7 provide the parts outside the CDR3, is EAGVAQSPRYKIIEKRQSVAFWCNPISGHATLYWYQQILGQGPKLLIQFQNNGVVDDSQLPKDRFSAERLKGVDSTLKIQPAKLEDSAVYLCASSSGEQYFGPGTRLTVT.

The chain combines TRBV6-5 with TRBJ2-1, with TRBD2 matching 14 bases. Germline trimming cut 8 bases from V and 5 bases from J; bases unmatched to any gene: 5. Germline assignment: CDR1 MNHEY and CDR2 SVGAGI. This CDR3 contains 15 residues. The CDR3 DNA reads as TGTGCCAGCGGATGGACTAGCGGGGGGAACAATGAGCAGTTCTTC. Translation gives CASGWTSGGNNEQFF.

The CDR3 DNA reads as TGTGCCAGCAGCCTCGGACGGGACCCTAGCAATCAGCCCCAGCATTTT. Translating it yields CASSLGRDPSNQPQHF. The chain is built from TRBV7-8 and TRBJ1-5; perhaps TRBD1 as D (5 bases). The CDR3 sequence is 16 residues long. Deletions cut 5 bases from V and 0 bases from J, with 14 bases between. The V gene's germline CDR1 is SGHVS and CDR2 FQNEAQ.

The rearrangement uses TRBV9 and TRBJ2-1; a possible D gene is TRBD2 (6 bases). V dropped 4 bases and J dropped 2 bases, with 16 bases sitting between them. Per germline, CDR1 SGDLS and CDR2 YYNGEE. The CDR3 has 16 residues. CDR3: CASSPPGVGAYNEQFF. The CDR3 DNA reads TGTGCCAGCAGCCCTCCGGGGGTAGGGGCCTACAATGAGCAGTTCTTC. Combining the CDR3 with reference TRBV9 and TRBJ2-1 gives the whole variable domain DSGVTQTPKHLITATGQRVTLRCSPRSGDLSVYWYQQSLDQGLQFLIQYYNGEERAKGNILERFSAQQFPDLHSELNLSSLELGDSALYFCASSPPGVGAYNEQFFGPGTRLTVL.

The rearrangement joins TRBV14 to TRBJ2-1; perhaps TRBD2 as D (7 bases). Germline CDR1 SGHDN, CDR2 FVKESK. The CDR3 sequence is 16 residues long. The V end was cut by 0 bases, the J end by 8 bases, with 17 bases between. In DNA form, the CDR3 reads TGTGCCAGCAGCCAAGATGAGGGGGAGGGCCTCGATGAGCAGTTCTTC. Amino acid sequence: CASSQDEGEGLDEQFF.

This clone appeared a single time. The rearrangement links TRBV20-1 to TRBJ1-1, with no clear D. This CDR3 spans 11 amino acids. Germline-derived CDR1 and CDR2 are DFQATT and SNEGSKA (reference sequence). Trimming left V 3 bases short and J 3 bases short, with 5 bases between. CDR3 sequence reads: CSASMYTEAFF. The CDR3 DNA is TGCAGTGCTAGTATGTACACTGAAGCTTTCTTT.

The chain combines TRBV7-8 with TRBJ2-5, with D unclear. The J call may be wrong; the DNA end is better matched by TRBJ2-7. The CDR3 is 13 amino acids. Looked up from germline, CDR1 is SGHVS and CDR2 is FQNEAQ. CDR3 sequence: CASSDGPGYEQYF. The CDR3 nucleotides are TGTGCCAGCAGCGACGGACCCGGCTACGAGCAGTACTTC.

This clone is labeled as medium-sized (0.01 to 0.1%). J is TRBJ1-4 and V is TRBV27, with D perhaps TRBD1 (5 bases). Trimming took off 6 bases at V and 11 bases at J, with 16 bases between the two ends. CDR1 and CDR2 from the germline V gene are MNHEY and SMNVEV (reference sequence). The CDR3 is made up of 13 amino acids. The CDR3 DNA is TGTGCCAGCAGCTGGACATCCGCAGGGAAACTGTTTTTT. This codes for CASSWTSAGKLFF.

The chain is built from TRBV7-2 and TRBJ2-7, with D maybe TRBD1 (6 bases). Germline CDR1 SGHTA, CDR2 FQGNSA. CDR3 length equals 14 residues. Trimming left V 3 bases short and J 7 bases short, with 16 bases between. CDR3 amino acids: CASSFGTPQGEQYF. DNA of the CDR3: TGTGCCAGCAGCTTTGGGACACCCCAAGGGGAGCAGTACTTC.

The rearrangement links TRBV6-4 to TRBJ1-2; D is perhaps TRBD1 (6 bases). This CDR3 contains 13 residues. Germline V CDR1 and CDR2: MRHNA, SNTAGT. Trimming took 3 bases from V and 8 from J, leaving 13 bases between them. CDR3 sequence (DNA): TGTGCCAGCAGTGAGGGGGGCGCGGGAGGCTACACCTTC. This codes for CASSEGGAGGYTF.

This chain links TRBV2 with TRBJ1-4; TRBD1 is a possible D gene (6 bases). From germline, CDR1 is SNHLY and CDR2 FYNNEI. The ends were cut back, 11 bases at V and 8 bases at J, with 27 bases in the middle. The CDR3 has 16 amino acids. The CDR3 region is CAGQTGTSGVREKLFF. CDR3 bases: TGTGCCGGTCAGACAGGCACCTCGGGGGTACGGGAAAAACTGTTTTTT.